This T cell receptor (beta chain) was obtained from a study of early T cells in non-severe SARS-CoV-2 infection. Overall study context: Alpha and beta chains were unpaired, from unsorted whole-blood bulk RNA.

Study findings and constraints: Matching with VDJdb favored anti-spike CD8 responses (missing private and CD4 specificities).

Individual cDNA molecules were tagged with unique molecular identifiers. TCRdb reanalysed the 5' RACE reads using MiXCR and keeps one entry per CDR3 protein. This table holds 45,000 to 60,000 distinct CDR3 sequences, less than 11% found once. This clonotype was recorded at least ten times. What it binds is not known. The CDR3 extends over 13 amino acids. Trimming took 6 bases from V and 9 from J, leaving 19 bases between them. The germline V gene has CDR1 DFQATT and CDR2 SNEGSKA (reference sequence). The chain joins TRBV20-1 to TRBJ2-3, with D perhaps matching TRBD1 or TRBD2 (5 bases each). The sequenced sample consisted of whole blood. The TCR comes from an adult who was a healthcare worker with PCR-confirmed SARS-CoV-2 infection or an uninfected control (not recorded which). Here the CDR3 reads CSAGRGEVDTQYF. The CDR3 region has the DNA TGCAGTGCGGGAAGGGGAGAGGTGGACACGCAGTATTTT.